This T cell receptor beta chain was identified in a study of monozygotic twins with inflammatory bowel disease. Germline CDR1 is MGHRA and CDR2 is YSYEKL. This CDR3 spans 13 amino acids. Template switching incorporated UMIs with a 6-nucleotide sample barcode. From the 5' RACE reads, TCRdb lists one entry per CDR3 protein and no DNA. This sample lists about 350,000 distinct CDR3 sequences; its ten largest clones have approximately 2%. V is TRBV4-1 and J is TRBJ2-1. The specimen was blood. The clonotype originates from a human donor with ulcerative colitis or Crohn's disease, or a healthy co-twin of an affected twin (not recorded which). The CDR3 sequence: CASSQVFPDEQFF.